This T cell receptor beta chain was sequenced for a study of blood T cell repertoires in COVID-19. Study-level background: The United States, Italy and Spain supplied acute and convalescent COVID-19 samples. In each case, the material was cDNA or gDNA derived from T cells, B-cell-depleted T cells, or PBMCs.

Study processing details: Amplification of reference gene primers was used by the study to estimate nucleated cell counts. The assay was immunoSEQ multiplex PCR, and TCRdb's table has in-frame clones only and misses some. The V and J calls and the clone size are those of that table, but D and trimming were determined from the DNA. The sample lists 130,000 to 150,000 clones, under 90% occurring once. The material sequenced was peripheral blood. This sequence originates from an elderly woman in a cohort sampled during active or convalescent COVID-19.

DNA of the CDR3: TGTGCCTGGAGTATCTCTGCAGATACGCAGTATTTT. Amino acids: CAWSISADTQYF. The rearrangement links TRBV30 to TRBJ2-3; D not resolved. Germline V gene lookup returns CDR1 GTSNPN and CDR2 SVGIG (reference sequence). The CDR3 consists of 12 residues. Deletions cut 2 bases from V and 4 bases from J, with 7 bases between.